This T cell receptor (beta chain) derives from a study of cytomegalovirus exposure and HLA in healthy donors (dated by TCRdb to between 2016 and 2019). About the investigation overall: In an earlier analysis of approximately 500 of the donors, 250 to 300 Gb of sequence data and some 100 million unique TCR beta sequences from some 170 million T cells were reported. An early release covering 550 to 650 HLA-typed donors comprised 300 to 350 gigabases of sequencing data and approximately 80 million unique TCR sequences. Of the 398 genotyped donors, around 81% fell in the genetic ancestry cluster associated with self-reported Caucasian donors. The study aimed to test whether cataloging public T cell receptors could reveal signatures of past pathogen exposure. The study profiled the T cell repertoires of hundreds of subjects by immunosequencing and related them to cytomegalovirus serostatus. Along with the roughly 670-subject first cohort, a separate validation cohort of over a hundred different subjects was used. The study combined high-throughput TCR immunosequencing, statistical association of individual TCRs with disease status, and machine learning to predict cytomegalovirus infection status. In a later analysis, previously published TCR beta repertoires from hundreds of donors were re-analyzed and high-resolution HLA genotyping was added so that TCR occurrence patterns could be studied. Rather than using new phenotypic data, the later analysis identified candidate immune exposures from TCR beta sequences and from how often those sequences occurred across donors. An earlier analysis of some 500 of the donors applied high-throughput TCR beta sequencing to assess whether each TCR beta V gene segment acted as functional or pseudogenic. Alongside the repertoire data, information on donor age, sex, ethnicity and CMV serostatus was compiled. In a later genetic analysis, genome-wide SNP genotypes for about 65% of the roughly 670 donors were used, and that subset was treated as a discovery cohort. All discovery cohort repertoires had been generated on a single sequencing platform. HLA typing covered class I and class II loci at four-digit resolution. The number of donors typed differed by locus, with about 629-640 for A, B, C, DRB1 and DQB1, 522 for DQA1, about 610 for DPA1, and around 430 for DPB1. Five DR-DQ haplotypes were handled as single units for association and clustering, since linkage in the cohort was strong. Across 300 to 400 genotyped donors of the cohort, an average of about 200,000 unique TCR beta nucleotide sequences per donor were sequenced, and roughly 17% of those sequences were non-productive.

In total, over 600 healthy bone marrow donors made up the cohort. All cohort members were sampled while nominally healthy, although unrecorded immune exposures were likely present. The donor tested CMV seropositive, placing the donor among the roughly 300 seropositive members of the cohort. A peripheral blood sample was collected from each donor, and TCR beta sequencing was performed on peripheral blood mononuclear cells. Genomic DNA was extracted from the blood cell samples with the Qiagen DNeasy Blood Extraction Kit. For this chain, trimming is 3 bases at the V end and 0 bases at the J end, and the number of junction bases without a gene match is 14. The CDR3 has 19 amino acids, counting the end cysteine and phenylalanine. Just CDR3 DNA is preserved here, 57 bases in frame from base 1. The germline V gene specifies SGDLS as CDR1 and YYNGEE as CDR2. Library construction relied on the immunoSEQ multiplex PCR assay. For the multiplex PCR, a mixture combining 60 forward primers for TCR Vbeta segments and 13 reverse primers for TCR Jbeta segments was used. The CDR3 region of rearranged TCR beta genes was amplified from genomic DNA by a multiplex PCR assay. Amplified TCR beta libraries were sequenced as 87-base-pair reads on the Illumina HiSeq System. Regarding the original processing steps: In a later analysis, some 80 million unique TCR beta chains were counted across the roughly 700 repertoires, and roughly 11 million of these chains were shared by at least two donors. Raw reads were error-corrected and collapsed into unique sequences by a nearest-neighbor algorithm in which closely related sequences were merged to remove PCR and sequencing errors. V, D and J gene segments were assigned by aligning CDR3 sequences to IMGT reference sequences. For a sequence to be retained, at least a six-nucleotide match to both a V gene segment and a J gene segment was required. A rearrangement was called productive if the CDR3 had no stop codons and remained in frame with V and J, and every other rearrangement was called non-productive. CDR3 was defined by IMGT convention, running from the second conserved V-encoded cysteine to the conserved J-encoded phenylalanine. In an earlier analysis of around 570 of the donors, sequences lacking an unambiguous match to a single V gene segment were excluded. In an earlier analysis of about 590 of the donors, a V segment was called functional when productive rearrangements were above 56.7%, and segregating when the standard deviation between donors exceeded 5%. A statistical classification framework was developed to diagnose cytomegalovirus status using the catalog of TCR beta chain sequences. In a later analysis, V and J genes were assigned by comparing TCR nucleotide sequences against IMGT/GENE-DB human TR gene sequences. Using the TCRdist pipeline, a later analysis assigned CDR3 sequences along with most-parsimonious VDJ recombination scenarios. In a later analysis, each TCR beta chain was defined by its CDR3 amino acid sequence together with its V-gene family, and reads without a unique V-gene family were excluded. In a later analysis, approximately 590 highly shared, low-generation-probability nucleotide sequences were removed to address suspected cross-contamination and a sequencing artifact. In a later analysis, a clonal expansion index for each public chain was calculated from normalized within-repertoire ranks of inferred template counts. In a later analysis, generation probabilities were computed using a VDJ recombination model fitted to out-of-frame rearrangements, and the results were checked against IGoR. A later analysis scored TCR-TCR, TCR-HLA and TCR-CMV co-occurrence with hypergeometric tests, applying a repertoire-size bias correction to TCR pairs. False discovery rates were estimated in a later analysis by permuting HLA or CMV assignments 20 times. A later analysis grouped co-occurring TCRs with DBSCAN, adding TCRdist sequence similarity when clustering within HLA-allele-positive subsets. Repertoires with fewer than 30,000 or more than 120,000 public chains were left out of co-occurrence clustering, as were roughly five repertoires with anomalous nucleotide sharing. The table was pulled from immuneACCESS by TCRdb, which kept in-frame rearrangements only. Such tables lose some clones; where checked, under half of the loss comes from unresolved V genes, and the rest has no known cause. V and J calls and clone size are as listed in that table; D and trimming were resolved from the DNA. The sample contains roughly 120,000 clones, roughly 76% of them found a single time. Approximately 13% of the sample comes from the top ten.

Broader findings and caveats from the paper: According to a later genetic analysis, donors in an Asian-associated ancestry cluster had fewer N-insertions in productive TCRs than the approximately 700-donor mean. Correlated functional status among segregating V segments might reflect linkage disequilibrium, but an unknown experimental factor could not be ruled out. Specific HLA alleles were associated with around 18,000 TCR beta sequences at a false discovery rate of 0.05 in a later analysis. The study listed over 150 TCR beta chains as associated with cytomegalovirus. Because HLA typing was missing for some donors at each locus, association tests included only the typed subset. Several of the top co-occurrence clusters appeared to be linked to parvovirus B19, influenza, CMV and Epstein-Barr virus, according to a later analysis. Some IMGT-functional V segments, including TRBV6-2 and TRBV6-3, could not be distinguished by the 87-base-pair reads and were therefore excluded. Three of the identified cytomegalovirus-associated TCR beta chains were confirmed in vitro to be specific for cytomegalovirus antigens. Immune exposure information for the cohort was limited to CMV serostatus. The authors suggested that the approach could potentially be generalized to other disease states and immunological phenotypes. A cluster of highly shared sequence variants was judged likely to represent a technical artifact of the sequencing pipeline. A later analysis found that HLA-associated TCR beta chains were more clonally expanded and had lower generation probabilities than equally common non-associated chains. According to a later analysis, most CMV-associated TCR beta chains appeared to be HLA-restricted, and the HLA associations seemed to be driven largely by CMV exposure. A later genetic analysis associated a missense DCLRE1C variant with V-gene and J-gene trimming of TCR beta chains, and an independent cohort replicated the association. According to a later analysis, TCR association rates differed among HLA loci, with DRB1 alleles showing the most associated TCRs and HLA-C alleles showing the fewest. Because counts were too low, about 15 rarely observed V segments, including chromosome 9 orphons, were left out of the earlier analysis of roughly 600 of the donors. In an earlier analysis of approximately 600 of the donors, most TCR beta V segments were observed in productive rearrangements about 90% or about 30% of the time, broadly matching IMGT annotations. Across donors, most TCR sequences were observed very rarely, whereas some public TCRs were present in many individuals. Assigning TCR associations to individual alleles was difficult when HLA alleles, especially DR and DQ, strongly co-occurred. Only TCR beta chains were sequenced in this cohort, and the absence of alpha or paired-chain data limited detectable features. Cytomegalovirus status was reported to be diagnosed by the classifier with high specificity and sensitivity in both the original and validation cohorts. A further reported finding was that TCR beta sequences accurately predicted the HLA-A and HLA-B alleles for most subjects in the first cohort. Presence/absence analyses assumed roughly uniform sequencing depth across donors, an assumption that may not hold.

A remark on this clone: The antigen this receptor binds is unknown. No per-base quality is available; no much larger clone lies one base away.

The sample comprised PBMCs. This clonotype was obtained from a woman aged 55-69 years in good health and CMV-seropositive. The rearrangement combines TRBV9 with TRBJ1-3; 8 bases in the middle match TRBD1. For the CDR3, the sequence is CASSAQNPGQASSGNTIYF. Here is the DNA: TGTGCCAGCAGCGCACAAAATCCGGGACAGGCGAGCTCTGGAAACACCATATATTTT.